This T cell receptor (beta chain) came from a study of blood T cells in healthy people across ages. Overall study findings and caveats: Higher naive T cell percentage went strongly together with higher TCR beta diversity. Both naive CD4+ cell counts and diversity were greater in long-lived donors than in aged donors.

On this clonotype: The target antigen is unknown.

A sample-barcoded 5' primer and a J-beta primer mix were used in a second PCR of about 7 to 11 cycles. MiXCR was run by TCRdb on the 5' RACE reads, yielding one entry per CDR3 protein. The sample has 1 million or so distinct CDR3 sequences, more than 35% seen once; the top ten hold 15% to 20%. The CDR3 extends over 14 amino acids. The V gene end was trimmed by 2 bases and the J gene end by 7 bases; junction bases not matched to a gene: 2. CDR1 and CDR2 from the germline V gene are SGHRS and YFSETQ. Sequencing used blood. The TCR sequence derives from a woman aged 55-75 years in good health. The chain links TRBV5-1 to TRBJ2-1; TRBD1 aligns across 11 bases. Here the CDR3 DNA reads TGCGCCAGCAGCTTAGGACAGGGGGCGAATGAGCAGTTCTTC. This encodes CASSLGQGANEQFF.